The next 26 T cell receptor beta chains were all read from a single sample in a study of T cell responses to AZD1222 COVID-19 vaccine. Assay: immunoSEQ multiplex PCR; the TCRdb copy retains only in-frame clones and omits some. The sample includes 150,000 or so clones, under 95% of them seen just once. Here the sequenced sample was peripheral blood, taken on day 0 of MenACWY control vaccination. These TCRs come from an adult in good health.

V and J are TRBV7-3 and TRBJ2-2; D ambiguous. The CDR3 is made up of 13 amino acids. Germline loops: CDR1 SGHTA, CDR2 FQGTGA. Trimming took 3 bases from V and 5 from J, leaving 7 bases between them. The CDR3 DNA sequence: TGTGCCAGCAGCTTCGGCTGGACCGGGGAGCTGTTTTTT. Its translation: CASSFGWTGELFF. Full variable domain (rest looked up from reference TRBV7-3 and TRBJ2-2): GAGVSQTPSNKVTEKGKYVELRCDPISGHTALYWYRQSLGQGPEFLIYFQGTGAADDSGLPNDRFFAVRPEGSVSTLKIQRTERGDSAVYLCASSFGWTGELFFGEGSRLTVL.

This chain links TRBV14 with TRBJ1-2; weak D call: TRBD1 (5 bases). This CDR3 contains 16 residues. V was clipped by 2 bases and J by 5 bases, with 18 bases between them. Germline-derived CDR1 and CDR2 are SGHDN and FVKESK. Here the CDR3 DNA reads TGTGCCAGCAGCCAATCTCAAGGGAGGGGTCGGTATGGCTACACCTTC. This gives the protein CASSQSQGRGRYGYTF. The full variable domain, its missing parts supplied by reference TRBV14 and TRBJ1-2, is EAGVTQFPSHSVIEKGQTVTLRCDPISGHDNLYWYRRVMGKEIKFLLHFVKESKQDESGMPNNRFLAERTGGTYSTLKVQPAELEDSGVYFCASSQSQGRGRYGYTFGSGTRLTVV.

This clone was seen a single time. The gene calls are TRBV27 and TRBJ1-6; D remains unclear. CDR1 is MNHEY and CDR2 is SMNVEV in the germline V gene (reference sequence). The CDR3 sequence is 13 residues long. Trimming pared 2 bases from V and 10 bases from J, leaving 9 bases between. This chain's CDR3 is CASSLAVRSPLHF. CDR3 bases: TGTGCCAGCAGTTTAGCGGTGAGGTCACCCCTCCACTTT.

The chain uses TRBV27 and TRBJ2-7, with D perhaps matching TRBD1 or TRBD2 (5 bases each). V lost 8 bases, J lost 7 bases, and 12 bases lay in between. CDR3 length: 11 residues. Germline V gene data show CDR1 as MNHEY and CDR2 as SMNVEV (reference sequence). As DNA, the CDR3 is TGTGCCAGCCGAGGGGAAGGGGAGCAGTACTTC. Amino acid sequence: CASRGEGEQYF.

The rearrangement links TRBV7-3 to TRBJ1-2; D remains unclear. V lost 1 base to trimming and J lost 7 bases, with 4 bases between them. CDR3 length equals 11 residues. CDR1 and CDR2 (germline): SGHTA, FQGTGA. CDR3 loop: CASSLSFGYTF. The DNA for the CDR3 is TGTGCCAGCAGCTTAAGTTTTGGCTACACCTTC.

The J gene is TRBJ2-2, the V gene TRBV6-6; 13 positions agree with TRBD2. V lost 5 bases, J lost 7 bases, and 10 bases stayed unmatched. The CDR3 extends over 17 amino acids. The V gene's germline CDR1 is MNHNY and CDR2 SVGAGI (reference sequence). Written as DNA, the CDR3 is TGTGCCAGCAGTCTCCGACTAGCGGGGGGCTCGGACGGGGAGCTGTTTTTT. Amino acids: CASSLRLAGGSDGELFF.

The chain combines TRBV14 with TRBJ1-1, with TRBD1 identical over 7 bases. CDR1 and CDR2 (germline): SGHDN, FVKESK. The CDR3 has 15 residues. V lost 3 bases to trimming and J lost 6 bases; unmatched junction nucleotides: 10. The CDR3 spells CASSQGGQPGAEAFF. The CDR3 DNA reads as TGTGCCAGCAGCCAGGGGGGACAGCCCGGGGCTGAAGCTTTCTTT.

J is TRBJ2-1 and V is TRBV4-1; 10 bases align to TRBD2. The length of the CDR3 is 15 residues. Germline V gives CDR1 MGHRA, CDR2 YSYEKL. V was pared by 6 bases and J by 9 bases, with 11 bases of the junction left unmatched. In DNA form, the CDR3 reads TGCGCCAGCAGGTCAACTAAGCGGGGGGGTAGTGAGCAGTTCTTC. Protein product: CASRSTKRGGSEQFF.

The V gene is TRBV28, the J gene TRBJ2-7; TRBD2 agrees at 10 bases. Unmatched junction bases numbered 7, after V lost 6 bases and J lost 2 bases. The CDR3 extends over 15 amino acids. The germline V gene encodes CDR1 MDHEN and CDR2 SYDVKM. The chain's CDR3 is CASRRSGGITYEQYF. CDR3 sequence (DNA): TGTGCCAGCAGACGTAGCGGGGGGATTACCTACGAGCAGTACTTC. Full variable domain (missing parts from reference TRBV28 and TRBJ2-7): DVKVTQSSRYLVKRTGEKVFLECVQDMDHENMFWYRQDPGLGLRLIYFSYDVKMKEKGDIPEGYSVSREKKERFSLILESASTNQTSMYLCASRRSGGITYEQYFGPGTRLTVT.

The gene calls are TRBV2 and TRBJ2-7; the D gene is possibly TRBD2 (5 bases). The CDR3 has 13 amino acids. Germline lookup yields CDR1 SNHLY and CDR2 FYNNEI. Trimming removed 4 bases from V and 2 bases from J, with 9 bases in between. CDR3 sequence (DNA): TGTGCCAGCAGTGCCGGACTCCCCTACGAGCAGTACTTC. It is translated as CASSAGLPYEQYF.

The chain carries TRBV5-1 and TRBJ2-3; D is unclear. Germline V gene lookup returns CDR1 SGHRS and CDR2 YFSETQ. V lost 5 bases, J lost 5 bases, and 15 bases lay in between. The CDR3 is 14 residues long. The CDR3 protein is CASRVRPSRDTQYF. CDR3 bases: TGCGCCAGCAGAGTGCGGCCCTCGAGAGATACGCAGTATTTT.

The chain's CDR3 is CASSPGGANYGYTF. The CDR3 DNA is TGTGCCAGCAGCCCGGGGGGAGCTAACTATGGCTACACCTTC. V gene TRBV5-6 combines with J gene TRBJ1-2; possible D gene TRBD1, 5 bases. V was pared by 4 bases and J by 0 bases, with 10 bases between. CDR1 is SGHDT, CDR2 YYEEEE, per germline. This CDR3 contains 14 residues.

The chain links TRBV28 to TRBJ2-7; TRBD1 aligns across 7 bases. Germline CDR1 and CDR2: MDHEN and SYDVKM. Trimming took 7 bases from V and 0 from J; bases not matched to a gene: 9. There are 15 residues in the CDR3. CDR3 coding DNA: TGTGCCAGCAATGGCGCCGGGACAGTCTCCTACGAGCAGTACTTC. It codes for CASNGAGTVSYEQYF. Full variable domain (rest looked up from reference TRBV28 and TRBJ2-7): DVKVTQSSRYLVKRTGEKVFLECVQDMDHENMFWYRQDPGLGLRLIYFSYDVKMKEKGDIPEGYSVSREKKERFSLILESASTNQTSMYLCASNGAGTVSYEQYFGPGTRLTVT.

This clone was recorded only once. The V gene is TRBV28, the J gene TRBJ1-5; D is perhaps TRBD1 (5 bases). Germline V gene lookup returns CDR1 MDHEN and CDR2 SYDVKM. The CDR3 totals 14 residues. V gave up 8 bases and J gave up 0 bases, with 11 bases separating them. CDR3 amino acids: CASFRGYSNQPQHF. CDR3 sequence (DNA): TGTGCCAGCTTCCGGGGGTATAGCAATCAGCCCCAGCATTTT.

The chain joins TRBV20-1 to TRBJ2-7; no clear D. The V end lost 3 bases, the J end lost 3 bases, and 6 bases lay between the germline ends. There are 11 residues in the CDR3. Germline-derived CDR1 and CDR2 are DFQATT and SNEGSKA (reference sequence). The CDR3 loop is CSASAFYEQYF. The CDR3 nucleotides read TGCAGTGCTAGCGCGTTCTACGAGCAGTACTTC.

For this clone: This sample also contains other DNA sequences that code for the same CDR3. This sequence joins TRBV7-9 and TRBJ1-5, with D unclear. The germline gives CDR1 SEHNR, CDR2 FQNEAQ (reference sequence). V was cut by 2 bases and J by 4 bases, with 3 bases left in between. The CDR3 covers 12 residues. This CDR3 is CASSLPNQPQHF. CDR3 DNA: TGTGCCAGCAGCTTACCAAATCAGCCCCAGCATTTT.

This clone was found once. V usage is TRBV2 and J usage is TRBJ2-5; 7 nucleotides agree with TRBD1. The CDR3 is 15 amino acids. Germline values: CDR1 SNHLY, CDR2 FYNNEI. Trimming removed 5 bases from V and 5 bases from J; junction bases left unmatched: 11. In DNA form, the CDR3 reads TGTGCCAGCAGTCAGGACAGGACCCAGCAGGAGACCCAGTACTTC. Protein product: CASSQDRTQQETQYF.

This clone was picked up one time. The chain carries TRBV30 and TRBJ1-6, with D hard to call. The length of the CDR3 is 13 residues. Germline lookup yields CDR1 GTSNPN and CDR2 SVGIG (reference sequence). V gave up 0 bases and J gave up 10 bases, with 10 bases separating them. CDR3 sequence reads: CAWSVGLESPLHF. CDR3 coding DNA: TGTGCCTGGAGTGTTGGATTGGAATCACCCCTCCACTTT.

The V call is TRBV4-1, the J call TRBJ2-5; 12 bases align to TRBD2. Trimming cost V 0 bases and J 5 bases; bases outside gene matches: 7. There are 17 residues in the CDR3. Germline V gives CDR1 MGHRA, CDR2 YSYEKL. CDR3 region: CASSQEPSGGAGETQYF. CDR3 DNA sequence: TGCGCCAGCAGCCAAGAGCCTAGCGGGGGGGCTGGGGAGACCCAGTACTTC.

In nucleotides, the CDR3 is TGTGCCAGCAGTGGACATCTCTACGGGGAGCAGTACTTC. It is translated as CASSGHLYGEQYF. The chain links TRBV27 to TRBJ2-7; D possibly corresponds to TRBD1 (5 bases). V was cut by 5 bases and J by 7 bases, with 15 bases left in between. Germline V gene lookup returns CDR1 MNHEY and CDR2 SMNVEV (reference sequence). The CDR3 length is 13 residues.

The rearrangement links TRBV10-3 to TRBJ2-3, with D maybe TRBD2 (5 bases). Germline V gives CDR1 ENHRY, CDR2 SYGVKD. V was trimmed by 10 bases and J by 4 bases, leaving 15 bases between them. This CDR3 region has 13 residues. CDR3 in DNA: TGTGCCACCCAGCTAGCCGGGGCAGATACGCAGTATTTT. Protein sequence: CATQLAGADTQYF.

This chain uses TRBV5-4 with TRBJ2-6, with 10 positions matching TRBD2. The CDR3 covers 19 residues. CDR1 and CDR2 from the germline V gene are SGHNT and YYREEE (reference sequence). V gave up 4 bases and J gave up 1 base; unmatched junction bases: 11. The CDR3: CASSIGGRTSGSGANVLTF. The DNA of the CDR3 is TGTGCCAGCAGCATTGGAGGGAGGACTAGCGGTTCTGGGGCCAACGTCCTGACTTTC.

The chain combines TRBV19 with TRBJ1-5; D is possibly TRBD1 (5 bases). With 6 bases removed from V and 9 bases from J, the gap between germline ends came to 15 bases. Germline assignment: CDR1 LNHDA and CDR2 SQIVND (reference sequence). This CDR3 has 13 residues. The CDR3 DNA reads as TGTGCCAGTAGCTCCTCCCAAGACAGGCCCCAGCATTTT. It specifies CASSSSQDRPQHF.

This clone was recorded only once. CDR3 sequence reads: CASSHDRSETQYF. The CDR3 bases are TGTGCCAGCAGCCACGACAGGTCGGAGACCCAGTACTTC. The V gene is TRBV6-5, the J gene TRBJ2-5; possibly TRBD1 for D (6 bases). This CDR3 is 13 amino acids long. Germline V gene sequence: CDR1 MNHEY, CDR2 SVGAGI. V gave up 6 bases and J gave up 5 bases, with 13 bases separating them.

V gene TRBV4-1 combines with J gene TRBJ2-5, with D unclear. Looked up from germline, CDR1 is MGHRA and CDR2 is YSYEKL. The V gene lost 2 bases and the J gene lost 9 bases, with 7 bases spanning the gap. There are 11 residues in the CDR3. Written as DNA, the CDR3 is TGCGCCAGCAGCCAATTGGCTCCCCAGTACTTC. Protein sequence: CASSQLAPQYF.

The rearrangement links TRBV7-9 to TRBJ1-1; D is unresolved. Deletions cut 5 bases from V and 5 bases from J, with 9 bases between. The CDR3 totals 12 residues. The germline V gene has CDR1 SEHNR and CDR2 FQNEAQ (reference sequence). The CDR3 DNA sequence: TGTGCCAGCAGCCACATTGGGACTGAAGCTTTCTTT. It yields the protein CASSHIGTEAFF.